A selection of T cell receptor beta chains follows, all from one sample in a study of blood T cells in healthy people across ages. Via MiXCR, TCRdb re-called the 5' RACE reads, giving one row per CDR3 protein. This table holds approximately 850,000 distinct CDR3 sequences, over 45% found once. The sample was blood. The receptor set was obtained from a young man in good health. CDR3s leave out the opening cysteine and the closing phenylalanine or tryptophan.

V gene,J gene,CDR3 protein
TRBV7-2,TRBJ2-1,ASSPRGTSSNEQF
TRBV5-1,TRBJ2-5,ASSQAGLREQY
TRBV9,TRBJ2-1,ASSVVAGGPQGEQF
TRBV7-9,TRBJ1-6,ASRPLTQTIYNSPLH
TRBV7-9,-,ASSHPTSGSYEQY
TRBV4-3,TRBJ2-3,ASSQDQGQGTDTQY
TRBV19,TRBJ2-7,ASSTTGGYEQY
TRBV9,TRBJ2-1,ASSALQGTYDEQF
TRBV9,TRBJ1-3,ASSVDPGNTIY
TRBV5-1,TRBJ1-2,ASSFGGDYGYT
TRBV15,TRBJ2-4,ATSIRTALAKNIQY
TRBV29-1,TRBJ2-7,SVGGGEIYEQY
TRBV7-9,TRBJ2-5,ASSSGASGVVETQY
TRBV3-1,TRBJ2-1,ASSQDFGRNEQF
TRBV7-2,TRBJ2-1,ASSRTPSSYNEQF
TRBV6-6,TRBJ1-2,ASSYSAVGRGYGYT
TRBV28,TRBJ2-7,ASSFVRQGLYEQY
TRBV19,TRBJ2-1,ASSIENRVRQF
TRBV5-1,TRBJ2-1,ASSPAPAGGYNEQF
TRBV7-9,TRBJ2-6,ASSPIWAVLT
TRBV20-1,TRBJ2-1,SAVISQEQF
TRBV6-6,TRBJ2-7,ASSSIRIGQY
TRBV27,TRBJ1-2,ASRANGGGRDYGYT
TRBV4-2,TRBJ1-6,ASSQDQATGVRSPLH
TRBV2,TRBJ2-3,ASGNRGATDTQY
TRBV7-2,TRBJ1-6,ASSLDSTKAPLH
TRBV25-1,TRBJ2-3,ATLDDTQY
TRBV6-2/TRBV6-3,TRBJ2-1,ASSTPGTSGSYEQF
TRBV29-1,TRBJ2-5,SVGERPKTRETQY
TRBV15,TRBJ1-2,ATGPMDSDYGYT
TRBV11-2,TRBJ2-3,ASSLVTADTQY
TRBV12-3/TRBV12-4,TRBJ1-4,ASSRGQGRDEKLF
TRBV18,TRBJ1-2,ASSPAPARADGYT
TRBV5-1,TRBJ2-5,ASSAPTSMETQY
TRBV7-2,TRBJ2-6,ASRAGTVGANVLT
TRBV4-2,TRBJ1-5,ASSQATGNQPQH
TRBV5-4,TRBJ2-3,ASRMTGRGEDTQY
TRBV7-8,TRBJ2-3,ASSPLAGATTDTQY
TRBV6-1,TRBJ1-2,ASSPQDEEQGIYGYT
TRBV2,TRBJ2-3,ASRLEDTQY
TRBV7-9,TRBJ1-1,ASSQGQGTVMNTEAF
TRBV7-9,TRBJ2-1,ASSSPSGQGWNEQF
TRBV5-1,TRBJ1-6,ASSQGQDAYNSPLH
TRBV6-5,TRBJ2-7,ASSLTSGGREQY
TRBV20-1,TRBJ2-2,SASRGQNTGELF
TRBV20-1,TRBJ2-3,SARDFGTGVQY
TRBV5-1,TRBJ2-5,ASSLSTSGIQETQY
TRBV29-1,TRBJ1-2,SVEPGQGAGGYT
TRBV6-6,TRBJ1-6,ASSPDSRAYNSPLH
TRBV5-4,TRBJ1-1,ASSLGRADEAF
TRBV6-1,TRBJ1-6,ASSQQNRLTRYNSPLH
TRBV13,TRBJ2-1,ASNLAWAGSSYNEQF
TRBV10-3,TRBJ2-7,AIGGLDSYEQY